This entry lists 4 T cell receptor beta chains sequenced from one sample in a study of blood T cell repertoires in COVID-19. The protocol was immunoSEQ multiplex PCR, while the TCRdb copy is restricted to in-frame clones and leaves out a portion. Of about 140,000 clones listed, around four fifths are singletons. Sequencing input: PBMCs or T cells enriched from blood (not recorded which). These receptors originate from a middle-aged woman who had recovered from COVID-19.

CDR3 loop: CASSLRTEAFF. The CDR3 DNA sequence: TGTGCCAGTAGTCTGCGCACTGAAGCTTTCTTT. The rearrangement joins TRBV19 to TRBJ1-1; D call uncertain. The CDR3 has 11 residues. Germline V CDR1 and CDR2: LNHDA, SQIVND (reference sequence). Trimming took off 5 bases at V and 4 bases at J, with 5 bases between the two ends.

The chain employs TRBV10-3 and TRBJ1-2, with no clear D. V was clipped by 3 bases and J by 7 bases, with 3 bases between them. Germline CDR1 ENHRY, CDR2 SYGVKD. The CDR3 sequence is 10 residues long. CDR3 DNA sequence: TGTGCCATCAGTGACGGTGGCTACACCTTC. Translating it yields CAISDGGYTF.

The genes are TRBV10-2 and TRBJ2-7; 10 nucleotides line up with TRBD1. Looked up from germline, CDR1 is WSHSY and CDR2 is SAAADI. The CDR3 totals 15 residues. The trim removed 8 bases at V and 3 bases at J, leaving 10 bases unmatched. The CDR3 spells CASEGGQGMVYEQYF. The CDR3 DNA is TGCGCCAGCGAAGGGGGACAGGGGATGGTCTACGAGCAGTACTTC.

The rearrangement uses TRBV7-8 and TRBJ2-7; D might be TRBD2 (5 bases). Per germline, CDR1 SGHVS and CDR2 FQNEAQ. The V and J ends lost 6 bases and 0 bases respectively, with 18 bases between them. CDR3 length: 16 residues. The CDR3 protein is CASRPSAGPSSYEQYF. The CDR3 DNA is TGTGCCAGCAGGCCAAGCGCGGGCCCGTCCTCCTACGAGCAGTACTTC.